These 30 T cell receptor beta chains originate from one sample sequenced in a study of blood T cell repertoires in COVID-19. Here immunoSEQ multiplex PCR was the method, and the copy in TCRdb shows in-frame clones only, minus some. The repertoire has 120,000 to 150,000 clones, 85% of them found once; the top ten carry 3%. Input material: peripheral blood. The receptor source for this set is a woman between 35 and 50 years old with active or convalescent COVID-19.

The gene calls are TRBV5-1 and TRBJ1-1, with unresolved D. The length of the CDR3 is 16 residues. Germline V lookup: CDR1 SGHRS, CDR2 YFSETQ. Between the trimmed V and J ends, which lost 0 bases and 0 bases, there was a span of 12 bases. The CDR3 loop is CASSLGGSGMNTEAFF. The CDR3 bases are TGCGCCAGCAGCTTGGGAGGGTCGGGTATGAACACTGAAGCTTTCTTT.

CDR3 in amino acids: CASSLRQGTITDTQYF. The CDR3 DNA reads as TGTGCCAGCTCACTACGACAGGGGACCATCACAGATACGCAGTATTTT. J is TRBJ2-3 and V is TRBV18, with 8 bases that match TRBD1. Trimming removed 4 bases from V and 2 bases from J; junction bases left unmatched: 8. The length of the CDR3 is 16 residues. Germline V gene lookup returns CDR1 KGHSH and CDR2 LQKENI.

The chain joins TRBV6-5 to TRBJ1-1; no definite D call. Germline V gives CDR1 MNHEY, CDR2 SVGAGI. The ends were cut back, 10 bases at V and 0 bases at J, with 6 bases in the middle. The CDR3 has 11 amino acids. CDR3 coding DNA: TGTGCCACCGAGATGAACACTGAAGCTTTCTTT. It encodes CATEMNTEAFF.

The chain joins TRBV6-5 to TRBJ2-5, with D maybe TRBD2 (5 bases). With 0 bases removed from V and 1 base from J, the gap between germline ends came to 9 bases. In germline, CDR1 is MNHEY, CDR2 SVGAGI. The CDR3 consists of 15 residues. The CDR3 is CASSYSTRGQETQYF. The CDR3 DNA sequence: TGTGCCAGCAGTTACTCGACCCGGGGCCAAGAGACCCAGTACTTC.

This clone was recorded a few times. The chain has TRBV5-6 and TRBJ2-2, with D maybe TRBD1 (7 bases). Germline V gene sequence: CDR1 SGHDT, CDR2 YYEEEE. V lost 0 bases and J 6 bases, leaving 18 bases between the germline ends. This CDR3 is built from 17 residues. The CDR3 region has the DNA TGTGCCAGCAGCTTGGGTCGTCCAGGGGGGTCCCCCGGGGAGCTGTTTTTT. It codes for CASSLGRPGGSPGELFF.

The chain combines TRBV27 with TRBJ2-3; D gene unclear. Trimming shortened V by 5 bases and J by 0 bases, and 3 bases separated the two germline ends. The CDR3 length is 12 residues. The germline V gene encodes CDR1 MNHEY and CDR2 SMNVEV (reference sequence). The CDR3 sequence: CASSLSTDTQYF. CDR3 nucleotides: TGTGCCAGCAGTCTCAGCACAGATACGCAGTATTTT.

This clone occurred once. V is TRBV5-4 and J is TRBJ2-7, with D uncertain. The length of the CDR3 is 14 residues. Trimming took 2 bases from V and 0 from J, leaving 9 bases between them. The V gene's germline CDR1 is SGHNT and CDR2 YYREEE (reference sequence). The CDR3 region has the DNA TGTGCCAGCAGCTTCACCTCCGGCTCCTACGAGCAGTACTTC. Translating it yields CASSFTSGSYEQYF.

This chain links TRBV28 with TRBJ1-2, with 10 bases identical to TRBD1. V lost 7 bases to trimming and J lost 4 bases; unmatched junction nucleotides: 6. The CDR3 spans 14 residues. Looked up from germline, CDR1 is MDHEN and CDR2 is SYDVKM. CDR3 sequence reads: CASNDRGRGYGYTF. The CDR3 DNA reads TGTGCCAGCAACGACAGGGGGCGCGGCTATGGCTACACCTTC.

The chain has TRBV4-3 and TRBJ2-7, with TRBD2 as a possible D gene (5 bases). Trimming removed 0 bases from V and 4 bases from J, with 13 bases in between. CDR1 is LGHNA, CDR2 YSLEER, per germline. The CDR3 totals 15 residues. Here the CDR3 DNA reads TGCGCCAGCAGCCAAGAGGCCTCTACTAGATACGAGCAGTACTTC. Encoded protein: CASSQEASTRYEQYF.

The table lists this clone with a count of one. V is TRBV25-1 and J is TRBJ1-1, with 8 bases identical to TRBD1. V shed 1 base, J shed 8 bases, and the junction held 6 bases outside the gene matches. The V gene's germline CDR1 is MGHDK and CDR2 SYGVNS. CDR3 length: 14 residues. The CDR3 here is CASSELGQGREAFF. For the CDR3, the DNA is TGTGCCAGCAGTGAATTAGGACAGGGCAGAGAAGCTTTCTTT.

The DNA of the CDR3 is TGTGCCAGCAGTGGACGACCCGGGACAGGGGGCCATACCTCCAATAACAATGAGCAGTTCTTC. Translating it yields CASSGRPGTGGHTSNNNEQFF. The J gene is TRBJ2-1, the V gene TRBV28, with TRBD1 matching 12 bases. Looked up from germline, CDR1 is MDHEN and CDR2 is SYDVKM. The CDR3 contains 21 residues. The junction had 22 bases not matched to a gene; V was cut back by 5 bases and J by 5 bases.

The rearrangement links TRBV5-4 to TRBJ1-1; tentatively, D is TRBD1 (5 bases). Trimming took 1 base from V and 1 from J, leaving 14 bases between them. The CDR3 spans 16 residues. Per germline, CDR1 SGHNT and CDR2 YYREEE (reference sequence). The CDR3 here is CASSLWLGQGNTEAFF. CDR3 nucleotide sequence: TGTGCCAGCAGCTTGTGGCTAGGGCAGGGGAACACTGAAGCTTTCTTT.

The genes are TRBV15 and TRBJ2-3; 10 nucleotides agree with TRBD1. Germline loops: CDR1 LNHNV, CDR2 YYDKDF (reference sequence). CDR3 length equals 16 residues. The J segment lost 1 base and the V segment lost 1 base, leaving 2 bases of the junction unmatched. The CDR3 nucleotides are TGTGCCACCAGCAGAGTGGGGACAGGGGGCACAGATACGCAGTATTTT. Translation: CATSRVGTGGTDTQYF.

This chain connects TRBV29-1 to TRBJ2-5; D might be TRBD1 (5 bases). The germline gives CDR1 SQVTM, CDR2 ANQGSEA. CDR3 length: 14 amino acids. V dropped 2 bases and J dropped 0 bases, with 10 bases sitting between them. CDR3 in amino acids: CSVESRADQETQYF. In nucleotides, the CDR3 is TGCAGCGTTGAATCCAGGGCAGACCAAGAGACCCAGTACTTC.

The rearrangement uses TRBV2 and TRBJ1-3; D gene uncertain. Germline values: CDR1 SNHLY, CDR2 FYNNEI. The CDR3 has 14 residues. Trimming left V 6 bases short and J 0 bases short, with 9 bases between. The CDR3 loop reads CASSAGSSGNTIYF. The CDR3 nucleotides read TGTGCCAGCAGCGCAGGAAGCTCTGGAAACACCATATATTTT.

This CDR3 reads CASSWQGALGNTIYF. The CDR3 nucleotides read TGTGCCAGCAGTTGGCAGGGGGCATTAGGAAACACCATATATTTT. The chain recombines TRBV28 with TRBJ1-3; 8 nucleotides align to TRBD1. Per germline, CDR1 MDHEN and CDR2 SYDVKM. The ends lost 4 bases at V and 4 bases at J; junction bases unmatched: 6. This CDR3 has 15 amino acids.

This sequence joins TRBV28 and TRBJ1-6; 8 bases match TRBD1. Germline CDR1 MDHEN, CDR2 SYDVKM. The CDR3 contains 15 residues. The V segment lost 4 bases and the J segment 7 bases; nucleotides outside the gene matches: 6. CDR3 sequence: CASSWGQVDNSPLHF. The CDR3 DNA follows: TGTGCCAGCAGTTGGGGACAGGTGGACAATTCACCCCTCCACTTT.

This chain links TRBV6-5 with TRBJ1-6; D is ambiguous. V shed 0 bases and J shed 9 bases, with 6 bases lying between them. The CDR3 has 13 residues. Germline CDR1 MNHEY, CDR2 SVGAGI. The CDR3 spells CASSYSQVSPLHF. The CDR3 coding sequence is TGTGCCAGCAGTTACTCGCAGGTTTCACCCCTCCACTTT.

This chain uses TRBV19 with TRBJ1-2, with a possible D match to TRBD1 (6 bases). Germline assignment: CDR1 LNHDA and CDR2 SQIVND (reference sequence). V was pared by 4 bases and J by 2 bases, with 11 bases between. The CDR3 sequence is 14 residues long. CDR3 region: CASSTRQVNYGYTF. CDR3 nucleotides: TGTGCCAGTAGTACCAGACAGGTGAACTATGGCTACACCTTC. The full variable domain, its missing parts supplied by reference TRBV19 and TRBJ1-2, is DGGITQSPKYLFRKEGQNVTLSCEQNLNHDAMYWYRQDPGQGLRLIYYSQIVNDFQKGDIAEGYSVSREKKESFPLTVTSAQKNPTAFYLCASSTRQVNYGYTFGSGTRLTVV.

The chain carries TRBV7-2 and TRBJ2-2, with 7 bases identical to TRBD2. After removal of 4 bases from V and 7 bases from J, the junction contained 6 bases not matched to a gene. CDR1 and CDR2 from the germline V gene are SGHTA and FQGNSA. This CDR3 spans 14 amino acids. Here the CDR3 DNA reads TGTGCCAGCAGCTCCGAGCGGGACCTCGGGGAGCTGTTTTTT. It encodes CASSSERDLGELFF.

V is TRBV7-2 and J is TRBJ2-7; no definite D call. Germline CDR1 SGHTA, CDR2 FQGNSA. This CDR3 has 13 amino acids. The V end lost 2 bases, the J end lost 5 bases, and 10 bases lay between the germline ends. In nucleotides, the CDR3 is TGTGCCAGCAGCTTACTCCAGCGACACGAGCAGTACTTC. Translation: CASSLLQRHEQYF.

The CDR3 region is CASSFRTGGTDTQYF. CDR3 bases: TGTGCCAGCAGCTTCAGGACAGGGGGCACAGATACGCAGTATTTT. This chain joins TRBV7-8 and TRBJ2-3; 9 nucleotides agree with TRBD1. The germline V gene encodes CDR1 SGHVS and CDR2 FQNEAQ. This CDR3 has 15 residues. V shed 3 bases, J shed 1 base, and the junction held 2 bases outside the gene matches.

The rearrangement links TRBV30 to TRBJ1-3; D is ambiguous. The germline CDR1 and CDR2 sequences are GTSNPN and SVGIG (reference sequence). This CDR3 region has 13 residues. The V end lost 2 bases, the J end lost 0 bases, and 5 bases lay between the germline ends. CDR3 nucleotides: TGTGCCTGGAGTTTCAGCTCTGGAAACACCATATATTTT. This encodes CAWSFSSGNTIYF.

V usage is TRBV7-2 and J usage is TRBJ1-2, with D hard to call. The germline V gene encodes CDR1 SGHTA and CDR2 FQGNSA. V lost 0 bases, J lost 4 bases, and 15 bases lay in between. The CDR3 has 16 residues. CDR3 coding DNA: TGTGCCAGCAGCTTAGCCATGGCCCCAGGAGGCTATGGCTACACCTTC. Protein sequence: CASSLAMAPGGYGYTF.

The V and J genes are TRBV7-2 and TRBJ1-2; D is unclear. Germline CDR1 reads SGHTA; CDR2 reads FQGNSA. V dropped 2 bases and J dropped 8 bases, with 18 bases sitting between them. This CDR3 region has 15 residues. The DNA for the CDR3 is TGTGCCAGCAGCTTACGTCGAAGGGAGGTCTACGGCTACACCTTC. Translating it yields CASSLRRREVYGYTF.

A remark on this clone: One end of the junction fails to match germline, which may point to a read error. This CDR3 is CASSLGSLDTQYF. For the CDR3, the DNA is TGTGCTAGCAGCTTAGGGAGTCTGGATACGCAGTATTTT. V and J are TRBV7-7 and TRBJ2-3, with a tentative D call TRBD2 (5 bases). Germline V gene sequence: CDR1 SSHAT, CDR2 FNYEAQ (reference sequence). The CDR3 spans 13 residues.

Note on this clone: This may be a read error: a much more frequent sequence differs by one nucleotide. The rearrangement links TRBV30 to TRBJ1-1; 7 bases are shared with TRBD1. The junction had 4 bases not matched to a gene; V was cut back by 4 bases and J by 2 bases. This CDR3 region has 13 residues. Germline V gene lookup returns CDR1 GTSNPN and CDR2 SVGIG (reference sequence). Written as DNA, the CDR3 is TGTGCCTGGATCCGGGACAGCAACACTGAAGCTTTCTTT. Translation gives CAWIRDSNTEAFF.

The chain carries TRBV5-1 and TRBJ2-1; 9 bases are shared with TRBD2. Germline V gene data show CDR1 as SGHRS and CDR2 as YFSETQ. V lost 4 bases to trimming and J lost 10 bases; unmatched junction nucleotides: 15. The CDR3 totals 16 residues. The CDR3 DNA reads TGCGCCAGCAGCCCCGCTAGCGGGATGGCCCATGGGGAGCAGTTCTTC. It specifies CASSPASGMAHGEQFF. Supplemented by reference TRBV5-1 and TRBJ2-1, the full variable domain reads KAGVTQTPRYLIKTRGQQVTLSCSPISGHRSVSWYQQTPGQGLQFLFEYFSETQRNKGNFPGRFSGRQFSNSRSEMNVSTLELGDSALYLCASSPASGMAHGEQFFGPGTRLTVL.

The genes are TRBV11-2 and TRBJ1-1; D not resolved. CDR3 length: 15 amino acids. Germline CDR1 SGHAT, CDR2 FQNNGV. V lost 1 base and J 4 bases, leaving 13 bases between the germline ends. CDR3 bases: TGTGCCAGCAGCTTAGGGGCCCGAGGGAGCACTGAAGCTTTCTTT. It codes for CASSLGARGSTEAFF.

The chain's CDR3 is CASSLRDRGVHQPQHF. CDR3 nucleotide sequence: TGTGCCAGCAGTCTCCGGGACAGGGGGGTCCATCAGCCCCAGCATTTT. This chain uses TRBV28 with TRBJ1-5; TRBD1 matches at 11 bases. The CDR3 runs to 16 residues. The J segment lost 5 bases and the V segment lost 5 bases, leaving 8 bases of the junction unmatched. Germline V lookup: CDR1 MDHEN, CDR2 SYDVKM.